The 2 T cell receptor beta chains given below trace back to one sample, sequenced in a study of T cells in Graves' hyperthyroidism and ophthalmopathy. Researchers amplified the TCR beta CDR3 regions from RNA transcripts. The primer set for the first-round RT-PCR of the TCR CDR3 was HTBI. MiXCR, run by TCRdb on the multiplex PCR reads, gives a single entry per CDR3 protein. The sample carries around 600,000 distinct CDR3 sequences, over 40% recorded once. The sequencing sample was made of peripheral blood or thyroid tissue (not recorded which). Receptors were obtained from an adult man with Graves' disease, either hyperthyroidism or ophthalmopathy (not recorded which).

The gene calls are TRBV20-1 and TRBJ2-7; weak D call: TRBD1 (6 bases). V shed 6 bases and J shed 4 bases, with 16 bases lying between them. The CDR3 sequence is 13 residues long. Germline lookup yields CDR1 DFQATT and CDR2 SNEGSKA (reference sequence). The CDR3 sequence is CSASRDILYEQYF. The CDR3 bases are TGCAGTGCCTCCCGGGACATCCTGTACGAGCAGTACTTC.

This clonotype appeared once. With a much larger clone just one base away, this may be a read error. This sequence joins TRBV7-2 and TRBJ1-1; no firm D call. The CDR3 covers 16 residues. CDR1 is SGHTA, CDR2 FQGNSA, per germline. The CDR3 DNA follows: TGTGCCAGCAGCTTAGTTTCAGGCCCAATGAACACTGTAGCTTTCTTT. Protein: CASSLVSGPMNTVAFF.